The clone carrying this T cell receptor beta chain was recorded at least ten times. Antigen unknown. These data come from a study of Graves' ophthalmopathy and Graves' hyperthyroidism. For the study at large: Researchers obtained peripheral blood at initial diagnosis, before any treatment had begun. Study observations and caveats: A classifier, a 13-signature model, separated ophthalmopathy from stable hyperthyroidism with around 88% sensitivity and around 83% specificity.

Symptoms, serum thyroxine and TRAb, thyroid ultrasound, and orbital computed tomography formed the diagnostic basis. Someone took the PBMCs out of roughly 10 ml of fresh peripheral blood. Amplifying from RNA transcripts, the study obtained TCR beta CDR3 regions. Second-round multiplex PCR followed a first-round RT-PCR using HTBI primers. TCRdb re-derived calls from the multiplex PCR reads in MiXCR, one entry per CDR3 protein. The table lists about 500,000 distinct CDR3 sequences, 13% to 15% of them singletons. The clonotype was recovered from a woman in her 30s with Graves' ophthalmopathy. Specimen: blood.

The CDR3 sequence is CASSLDFMNTEAFF. DNA of the CDR3: TGTGCCAGCTCACTAGACTTCATGAACACTGAAGCTTTCTTT. The chain carries TRBV18 and TRBJ1-1, with D uncertain. Germline CDR1 is KGHSH and CDR2 is LQKENI. CDR3 length equals 14 residues. V lost 4 bases, J lost 0 bases, and 9 bases lay in between.